Described below is a single TCR beta chain sequence and its context. Its antigen remains undetermined. No base qualities exist here, and no much larger clone lies one base off it. The time point tag for this specimen amounts to: patch test 1, 2 weeks after DPC sensitization. The treatment or condition label here, explained by the study, means: therapeutic diphenylcyclopropenone sensitization with weekly scalp DPC. At every patch-test visit, the blood draw took place before the patch test was put on. To be eligible, patients had to be aged 18 to 70, diagnosed with alopecia and judged suitable for DPC therapy, while pregnant patients were excluded. Total RNA was isolated from unfractionated whole blood collected in Tempus Blood RNA tubes. This entry belongs to a study of human T cells and chemical hapten exposure (dated by TCRdb to the early 2020s). Study-level background: For sensitization, 2% DPC in acetone was applied to a 2 cm by 2 cm area of upper inner arm skin. Peripheral blood TCR repertoire changes were tracked in vivo in alopecia patients during primary and secondary sensitization to the hapten diphenylcyclopropenone (DPC). Blood samples were taken from patients before sensitization (week 0) and then at 2, 6 and about 24 weeks after DPC sensitization. Patch testing was performed on the upper back with Finn chambers containing 0.01% DPC, and the patch tests were scored after 6 days according to International Contact Dermatitis Research Group standards. The mostly female patient cohort included alopecia areata with under or over 50% scalp involvement, alopecia totalis and alopecia universalis. The libraries were sequenced as a pool, and the TCR yield per sample differed mostly because of small variations in library volumes within the pool. Weekly therapeutic DPC doses were additionally applied to the scalp of patients throughout the roughly 22-week study period. For TCR sequencing, blood came from 25 to 35 alopecia patients at anywhere from one to four time points (pre-sensitization, 2, 6 and 24 weeks).

Including the terminal cysteine and phenylalanine, the CDR3 comprises 14 residues. CDR3 DNA is the only sequence kept; it has 42 bases, read in frame from the first base. The germline V gene provides CDR1 SQVTM and CDR2 ANQGSEA. V gives up 6 bases and J gives up 3 bases, and the segment between their germline ends measures 15 bases. The paper as a whole reports these results and caveats: Because every patient had alopecia, a presumed autoimmune disease, the patients' immune response might differ from that of healthy individuals. Compared with pre-sensitization or healthy control sets, expanded TCRs formed significantly more large CDR3 similarity clusters, which is consistent with antigen-driven responses. DPC sensitization did not change the number of TCRs with a frequency above 1 in 1000, and there was no evidence of changes in global repertoire structure. A positive correlation was found between the number of PT1 expanded TCRs and patch test score, with significance reached at thresholds 8, 16 and 32 but not 4. Repeated subsampling changed both the strength of the expansion versus patch-test correlation and the threshold at which the correlation became significant.

The method behind the library was RACE. The instrument given in TCRdb is NextSeq 500. Library preparation attached unique molecular identifiers to individual cDNA molecules for quantitative, reproducible TCR counting. From each blood RNA sample, both TCR alpha and TCR beta chains were sequenced. The source study handled its data this way. Samples had a median of around 92,000 TCRs, with a range from roughly 20,000 to 690,600. The Decombinator software suite was used to annotate the V, J and CDR3 of the TCR reads. Every sample was subsampled to the same number of TCRs (28,000) for the PS versus PT1 abundance plots. TCRs were defined as expanded if absent before sensitization and observed at least eight times at the 2-week time point. In-frame beta chains were kept once TCRdb had trimmed the public reads at Q25 with fastp and called clones with MiXCR. Every distinct CDR3 protein forms one entry, paired with its most common genes and DNA. These V and J calls are TCRdb output, not the study's own analysis. The sample table shows roughly 200,000 distinct CDR3 sequences, and approximately 20% are seen once. The ten biggest clones cover about 6.7% of the sample.

This TCR came from a woman in her forties or fifties with alopecia areata. Some clones in this sample may be carry-over from other donors' samples. The sequencing used whole blood, collected in connection with sensitization to the hapten diphenylcyclopropenone (DPC). The V and J genes are TRBV29-1 and TRBJ2-1; no confident D gene assignment can be made. The CDR3 here reads CSVVPLADYNEQFF. DNA sequence: TGCAGCGTGGTTCCCCTCGCGGACTACAATGAGCAGTTCTTC.